The clone carrying this TCR beta chain appeared a few times. Its antigen is unidentified. The record originates from a study of pediatric ulcerative colitis. Points from the study as a whole: Acute severe colitis showed lower rectal diversity from clonal expansions.

Sequencing was performed with immunoSEQ multiplex PCR; in TCRdb, only in-frame clones are kept and a portion is missing. The sample carries 10,000 to 15,000 clones, over 60% recorded once. During colonoscopy, one to two rectal pinch biopsies were collected. Germline V gene data show CDR1 as MNHEY and CDR2 as SVGAGI. The CDR3 sequence is 14 residues long. After removal of 6 bases from V and 0 bases from J, the junction contained 5 bases not matched to a gene. This receptor was taken from a boy between 10 and 17 years old who was a control in a study of pediatric ulcerative colitis. The chain combines TRBV6-5 with TRBJ2-7; 7 bases agree with TRBD1. Source material: gut tissue. CDR3 protein: CASSATGTSYEQYF. CDR3 nucleotides: TGTGCCAGCAGCGCGACAGGGACCTCCTACGAGCAGTACTTC.